A single T cell receptor beta chain is shown here with its context. The antigen is undetermined. The entry originates in a study of cytomegalovirus exposure and HLA in healthy donors. Researchers ran the PCR with 60 Vbeta and 13 Jbeta primers. Profiled with immunoSEQ multiplex PCR; TCRdb holds only in-frame clones, not every one. The table shows some 150,000 clones, with 80% to 85% occurring only once. CDR3 length: 15 amino acids. Trimming left V 4 bases short and J 2 bases short, with 16 bases between. Per germline, CDR1 SGDLS and CDR2 YYNGEE. General study points: Most TCR beta V segments were productive about 87% or about 30% of the time in an earlier analysis. Confirmation in vitro established that a few CMV-associated chains were specific for CMV antigens.

V usage is TRBV9 and J usage is TRBJ2-7, with D possibly matching TRBD2 (6 bases). The sequence was collected from a male donor in good health and CMV-seronegative. The sequenced sample was PBMCs. The CDR3 loop is CASSPYGSAPYEQYF. The DNA for the CDR3 is TGTGCCAGCAGCCCCTACGGGAGTGCCCCCTACGAGCAGTACTTC.